Sequencing of this T cell receptor (beta chain) was carried out in a study of CD8+CD57+ T cells in acquired aplastic anemia. Whole-study context: Average DNA yield from sorted CD4+ and CD8+ cells was approximately 3 ug. Findings and caveats of the study: It was found that about 31 CD8+ CDR3 sequences were shared between patients and controls.

V lost 1 base and J 5 bases, leaving 12 bases between the germline ends. The CDR3 extends over 15 amino acids. Germline loops: CDR1 LNHNV, CDR2 YYDKDF (reference sequence). Profiling of TCR beta VDJ combinations and CDR3 sequences used genomic DNA as template. TCRdb passed the reads through MiXCR, listing each CDR3 protein once. This sample has roughly 250,000 distinct CDR3 sequences, with 47% found just once. Those patients picked for sequencing had displayed CD8+CD57+ cell expansion on flow cytometry. This clonotype was observed many times. What it binds is not known. The receptor's source is a human donor with aplastic anemia. The V gene is TRBV15, the J gene TRBJ2-1, with D hard to call. The sequencing sample was made of sorted CD4+, CD8+, or CD8+CD57+ T cells (not recorded which) from PBMCs. The CDR3 loop is CATSRGVRRNNEQFF. Written as DNA, the CDR3 is TGTGCCACCAGCAGAGGCGTCAGGCGAAACAATGAGCAGTTCTTC.